This note documents a single T cell receptor (beta chain) sequence. Its recognized antigen is unknown. Base qualities are missing; no much larger clone stands one base away. For this chain, trimming is 0 bases at the V end and 1 base at the J end, and the number of junction bases without a gene match is 1. The CDR1 and CDR2 encoded by the germline V gene (reference sequence) are GTSNPN and SVGIG. Spanning cysteine to phenylalanine, the CDR3 consists of 14 amino acids. The retained sequence is limited to the CDR3, 42 bases, with the frame set at the first base. The data derive from a study of CD8 T cells in Susac syndrome (dated by TCRdb to between 2018 and 2021). About the study as a whole: Whether CD8+ T cell activation and differentiation in Susac syndrome was antigen driven was tested using repertoire sequencing.

RNA was extracted using the RNeasy kit, and roughly 0.5 to 1 ug of the RNA was reverse transcribed with random hexamers. The immunoSEQ multiplex PCR assay, covering 54 Vbeta and 13 Jbeta segments, was used to amplify TCR beta CDR3 regions. Bias from PCR amplification was corrected by using a synthetic template baseline for primer optimization and for computational correction. As for the original processing: Reads were annotated to V, D and J genes per IMGT and analyzed with immunoSEQ Analyzer, keeping only productive sequences. Clonality was computed as one minus Shannon entropy normalized by log2 of the number of productive unique sequences. For each patient and control, public and private clones were evaluated among the 100 most prevalent clones. A clone was defined as Susac-specific if it was absent from the healthy and MS cohorts, from roughly 980 published viral clones and from other ImmuneACCESS disease sequences. TCRdb redid the processing of the public reads, applying fastp at Q25 and MiXCR, and retained in-frame beta chains. Entries are consolidated by CDR3 protein sequence, retaining the most common genes and DNA. TCRdb, not the authors, supplied the V and J calls. The sample data list around 130,000 distinct CDR3 sequences, and 90% to 95% of these were observed just once. The ten largest account for more than 0.095% of the sample.

The investigation overall reported the following: The study acknowledged that relatively few individuals were included in the TCR sequencing and HLA analysis.

Peripheral blood CD8+ and CD4+ T cells from healthy donors, Susac syndrome patients and multiple sclerosis patients were profiled by high-throughput TCR beta sequencing. Healthy donors were age- and sex-matched controls. CD8+ TEMRA cells were enriched by FACS, while bulk CD8+ and CD4+ T cells were purified by magnetic negative isolation. Blood was collected in EDTA tubes and processed within 24 hours, with PBMCs isolated through density gradient centrifugation. PBMCs intended for TCR sequencing were frozen in liquid nitrogen and were later thawed in a 37 degrees C water bath. The sorted or isolated CD4+, CD8+ and CD8+ TEMRA cells reached a purity of at least 90%.

This receptor was obtained from a human donor in good health. The rearranged segments are TRBV30 and TRBJ1-1; 8 central nucleotides agree with TRBD1. Sequences were obtained from CD4+ T cells from PBMCs. The bases read TGTGCCTGGAGTGTAGGGACAGGGAACACTGAAGCTTTCTTT. Its protein reads: CAWSVGTGNTEAFF.